This T cell receptor (beta chain) was sequenced for a study of neurological immune-mediated disorders. Described time point: longitudinal time-point 3. The study built unsorted libraries from 2 million PBMCs kept at -80 C. This clonotype was detected many times. The antigen is unknown. With 10-nucleotide random UMIs, 5'RACE was used to make the cDNA. TCRdb re-called the 5' RACE reads through MiXCR, storing one row per CDR3 protein. The data hold around 51,000 distinct CDR3 sequences, with over 9.5% observed a single time. Findings of the study overall: The highest TCR clonal expansion occurred in HTLV-1-associated myelopathy; multiple sclerosis fell below healthy controls. Private repertoires in all groups were suggested by the finding that expanded clones across subjects shared no CDR3 amino acid sequences.

The V and J ends lost 5 bases and 1 base, in that order; junction bases with no gene match: 7. Germline values: CDR1 DFQATT, CDR2 SNEGSKA (reference sequence). CDR3 length: 17 residues. The specimen was PBMCs. This clonotype originated in a male donor with HTLV-1-associated myelopathy (HAM/TSP). The chain links TRBV20-1 to TRBJ2-3; 15 bases align to TRBD2. CDR3 sequence (DNA): TGCAGTGCTTGGACTAGCGGGGGGGCCAGGGGCACAGATACGCAGTATTTT. It is translated as CSAWTSGGARGTDTQYF.